This T cell receptor beta chain was retrieved from a study of identical twins. Findings of the study overall: Fewer insertions marked abundant cord blood beta clonotypes; young adult naive trended weakly, memory not at all. Not following the same donors, the study drew its conclusions from cross-sectional statistical analysis.

Unique molecular identifiers were in the cDNA, with template-switch universal primer binding. From the 5' RACE reads, TCRdb called clonotypes with MiXCR, one entry per CDR3 protein. The sample includes 500,000 or so distinct CDR3 sequences, over 11% of them seen just once. Details on this clonotype: The target antigen is unknown.

The CDR3 totals 14 residues. CDR1 is SGHVS and CDR2 is FQNEAQ in the germline V gene. The ends were cut back, 1 base at V and 1 base at J, with 7 bases in the middle. This sample also appeared in a second study, on yellow fever vaccine responses in identical twins.

What was sequenced was CD4+ T cells sorted from blood. V is TRBV7-8 and J is TRBJ2-5; D is unclear. The sequence was obtained from a woman under 30 in good health. The CDR3 region is CASSLVGPQETQYF. CDR3 sequence (DNA): TGTGCCAGCAGCTTAGTCGGACCCCAAGAGACCCAGTACTTC.